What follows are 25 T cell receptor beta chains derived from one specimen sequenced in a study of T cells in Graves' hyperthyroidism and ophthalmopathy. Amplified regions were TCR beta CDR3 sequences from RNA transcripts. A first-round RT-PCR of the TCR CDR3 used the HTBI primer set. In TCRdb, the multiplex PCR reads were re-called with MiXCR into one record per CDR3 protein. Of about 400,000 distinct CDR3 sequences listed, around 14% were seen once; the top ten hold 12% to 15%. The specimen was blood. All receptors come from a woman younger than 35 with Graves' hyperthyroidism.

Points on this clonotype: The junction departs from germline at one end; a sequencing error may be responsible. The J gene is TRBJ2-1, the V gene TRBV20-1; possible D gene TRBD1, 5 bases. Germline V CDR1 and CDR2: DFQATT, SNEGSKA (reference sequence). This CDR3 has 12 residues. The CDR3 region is CSRRQLYSEQFF. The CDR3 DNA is TGCAGTCGGAGACAGCTCTACAGTGAGCAGTTCTTC.

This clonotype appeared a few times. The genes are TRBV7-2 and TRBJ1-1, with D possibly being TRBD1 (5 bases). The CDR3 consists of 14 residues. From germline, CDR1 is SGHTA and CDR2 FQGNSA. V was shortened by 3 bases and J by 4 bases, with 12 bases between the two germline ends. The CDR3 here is CASSLTFGGTEAFF. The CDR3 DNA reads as TGTGCCAGCAGCTTGACGTTCGGGGGCACTGAAGCTTTCTTT.

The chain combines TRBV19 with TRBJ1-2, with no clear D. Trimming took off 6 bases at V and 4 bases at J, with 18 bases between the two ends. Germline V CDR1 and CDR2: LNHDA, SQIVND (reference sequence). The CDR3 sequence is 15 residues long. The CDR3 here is CASRKIGGEIYGYTF. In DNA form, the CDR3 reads TGTGCCAGTAGGAAGATCGGCGGGGAAATCTATGGCTACACCTTC.

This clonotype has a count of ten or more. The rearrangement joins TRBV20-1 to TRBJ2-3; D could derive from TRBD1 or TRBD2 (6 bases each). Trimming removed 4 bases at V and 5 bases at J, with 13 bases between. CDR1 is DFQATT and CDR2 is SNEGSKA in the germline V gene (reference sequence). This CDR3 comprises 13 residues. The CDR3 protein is CSAMWGRGDTQYF. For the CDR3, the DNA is TGCAGTGCTATGTGGGGGCGGGGAGATACGCAGTATTTT.

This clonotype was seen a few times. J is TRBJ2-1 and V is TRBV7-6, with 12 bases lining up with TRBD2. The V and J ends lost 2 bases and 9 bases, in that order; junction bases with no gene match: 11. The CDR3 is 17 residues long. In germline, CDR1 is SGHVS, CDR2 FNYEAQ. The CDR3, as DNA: TGTGCCAGCAGCTTAACGAGGCTAGCGGGGGGGCCGGCTGAGCAGTTCTTC. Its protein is CASSLTRLAGGPAEQFF. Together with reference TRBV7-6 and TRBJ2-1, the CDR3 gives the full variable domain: GAGVSQSPRYKVTKRGQDVALRCDPISGHVSLYWYRQALGQGPEFLTYFNYEAQQDKSGLPNDRFSAERPEGSISTLTIQRTEQRDSAMYRCASSLTRLAGGPAEQFFGPGTRLTVL.

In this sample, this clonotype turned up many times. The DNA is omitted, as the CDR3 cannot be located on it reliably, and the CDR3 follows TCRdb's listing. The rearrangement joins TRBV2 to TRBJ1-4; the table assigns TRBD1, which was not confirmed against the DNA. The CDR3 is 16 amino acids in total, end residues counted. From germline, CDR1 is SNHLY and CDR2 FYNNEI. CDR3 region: CASAALGGDLMKNCFF.

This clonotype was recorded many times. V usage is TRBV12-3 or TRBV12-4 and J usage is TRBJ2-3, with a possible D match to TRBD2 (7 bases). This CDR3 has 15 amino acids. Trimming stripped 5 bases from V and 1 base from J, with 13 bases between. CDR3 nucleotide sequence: TGTGCCAGCAGTCCGGGGGGCCTCCGCACAGATACGCAGTATTTT. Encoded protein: CASSPGGLRTDTQYF.

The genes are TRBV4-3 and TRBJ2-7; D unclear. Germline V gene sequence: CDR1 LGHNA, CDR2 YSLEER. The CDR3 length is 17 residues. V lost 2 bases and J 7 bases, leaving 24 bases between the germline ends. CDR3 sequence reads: CASSQYPVVIAPTEQYF. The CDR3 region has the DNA TGCGCCAGCAGCCAATACCCTGTCGTCATAGCCCCTACGGAGCAGTACTTC.

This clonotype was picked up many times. CDR3 residues: CASSLGLLDTQYF. DNA of the CDR3: TGTGCCAGCAGCTTAGGATTGTTAGATACGCAGTATTTT. The chain recombines TRBV11-2 with TRBJ2-3, with D unclear. The CDR3 extends over 13 amino acids. Germline-derived CDR1 and CDR2 are SGHAT and FQNNGV. Trimming removed 1 base at V and 5 bases at J, with 7 bases between.

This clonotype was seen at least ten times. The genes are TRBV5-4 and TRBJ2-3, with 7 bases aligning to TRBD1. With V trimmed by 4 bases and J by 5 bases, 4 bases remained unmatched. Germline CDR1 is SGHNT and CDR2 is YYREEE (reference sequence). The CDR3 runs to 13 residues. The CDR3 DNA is TGTGCCAGCAGCGCAGACAGGGAAGATACGCAGTATTTT. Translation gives CASSADREDTQYF.

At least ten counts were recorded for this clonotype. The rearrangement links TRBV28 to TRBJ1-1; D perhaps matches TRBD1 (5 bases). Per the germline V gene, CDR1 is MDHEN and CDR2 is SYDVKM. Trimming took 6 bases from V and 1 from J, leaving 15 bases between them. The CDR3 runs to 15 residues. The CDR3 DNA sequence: TGTGCCAGCAGGGATACCGGGGCTTGGAACACTGAAGCTTTCTTT. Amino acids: CASRDTGAWNTEAFF.

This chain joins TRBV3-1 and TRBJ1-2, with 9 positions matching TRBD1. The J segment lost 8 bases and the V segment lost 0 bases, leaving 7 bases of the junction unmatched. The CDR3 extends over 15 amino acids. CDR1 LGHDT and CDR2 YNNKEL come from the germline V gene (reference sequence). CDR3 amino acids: CASSQDRTGVAGYTF. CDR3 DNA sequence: TGTGCCAGCAGCCAAGATCGGACAGGGGTTGCCGGCTACACCTTC.

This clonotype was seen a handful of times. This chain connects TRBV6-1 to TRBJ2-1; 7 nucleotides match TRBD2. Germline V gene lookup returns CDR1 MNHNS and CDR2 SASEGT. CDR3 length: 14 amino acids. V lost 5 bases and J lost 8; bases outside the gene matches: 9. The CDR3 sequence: CASSTLTSAHEQFF. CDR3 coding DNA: TGTGCCAGCAGTACCCTCACTAGCGCCCATGAGCAGTTCTTC.

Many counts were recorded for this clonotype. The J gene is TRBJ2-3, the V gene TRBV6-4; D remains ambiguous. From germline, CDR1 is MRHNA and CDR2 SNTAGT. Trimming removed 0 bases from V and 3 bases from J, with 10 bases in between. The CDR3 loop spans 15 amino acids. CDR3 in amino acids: CASSDSGLATDTQYF. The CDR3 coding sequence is TGTGCCAGCAGTGACTCGGGGTTAGCTACAGATACGCAGTATTTT.

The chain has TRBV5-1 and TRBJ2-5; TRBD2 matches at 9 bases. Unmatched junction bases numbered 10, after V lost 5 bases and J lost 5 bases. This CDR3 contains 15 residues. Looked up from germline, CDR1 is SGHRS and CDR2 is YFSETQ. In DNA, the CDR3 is TGCGCCAGCAGGTGGGGAACTAGCGGGCAGGAGACCCAGTACTTC. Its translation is CASRWGTSGQETQYF.

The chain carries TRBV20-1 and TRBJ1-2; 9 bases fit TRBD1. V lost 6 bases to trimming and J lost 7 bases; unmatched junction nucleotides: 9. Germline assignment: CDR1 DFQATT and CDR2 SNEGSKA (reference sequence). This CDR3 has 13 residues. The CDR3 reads CSAGQGQGVGYTF. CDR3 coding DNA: TGCAGTGCAGGACAGGGACAGGGAGTTGGCTACACCTTC.

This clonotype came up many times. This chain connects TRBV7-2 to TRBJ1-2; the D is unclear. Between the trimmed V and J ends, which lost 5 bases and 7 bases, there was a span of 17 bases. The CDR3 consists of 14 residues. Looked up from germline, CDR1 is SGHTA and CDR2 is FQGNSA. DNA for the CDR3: TGTGCCAGCAGCCTCCACGACGGATTTCGTGGCTACACCTTC. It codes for CASSLHDGFRGYTF. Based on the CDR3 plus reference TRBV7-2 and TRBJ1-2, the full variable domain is GAGVSQSPSNKVTEKGKDVELRCDPISGHTALYWYRQSLGQGLEFLIYFQGNSAPDKSGLPSDRFSAERTGGSVSTLTIQRTQQEDSAVYLCASSLHDGFRGYTFGSGTRLTVV.

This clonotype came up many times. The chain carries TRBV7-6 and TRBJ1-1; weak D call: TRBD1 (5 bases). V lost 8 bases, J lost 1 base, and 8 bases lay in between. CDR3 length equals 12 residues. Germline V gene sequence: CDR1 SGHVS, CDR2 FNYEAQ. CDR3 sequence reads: CASGGTNTEAFF. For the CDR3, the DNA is TGTGCCAGCGGGGGGACGAACACTGAAGCTTTCTTT.

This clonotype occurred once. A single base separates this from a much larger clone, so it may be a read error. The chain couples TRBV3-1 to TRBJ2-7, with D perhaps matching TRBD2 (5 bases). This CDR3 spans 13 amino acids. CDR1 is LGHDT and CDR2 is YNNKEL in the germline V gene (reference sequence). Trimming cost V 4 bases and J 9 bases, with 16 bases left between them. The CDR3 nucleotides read TGTGCCAGCAGCCGACGGGGATCCAACGGGCAGTACTTC. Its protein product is CASSRRGSNGQYF.

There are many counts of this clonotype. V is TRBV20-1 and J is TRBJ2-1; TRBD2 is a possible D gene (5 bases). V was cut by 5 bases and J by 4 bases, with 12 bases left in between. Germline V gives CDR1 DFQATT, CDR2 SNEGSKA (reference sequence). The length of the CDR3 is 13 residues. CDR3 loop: CSASGIKYNEQFF. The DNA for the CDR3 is TGCAGTGCTTCGGGGATTAAATACAATGAGCAGTTCTTC.

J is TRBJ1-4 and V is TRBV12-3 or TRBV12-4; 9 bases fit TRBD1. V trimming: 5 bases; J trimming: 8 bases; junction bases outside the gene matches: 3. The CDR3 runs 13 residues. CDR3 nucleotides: TGTGCCAGCAGTGTAGGGACAGGGGAAAAACTGTTTTTT. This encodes CASSVGTGEKLFF.

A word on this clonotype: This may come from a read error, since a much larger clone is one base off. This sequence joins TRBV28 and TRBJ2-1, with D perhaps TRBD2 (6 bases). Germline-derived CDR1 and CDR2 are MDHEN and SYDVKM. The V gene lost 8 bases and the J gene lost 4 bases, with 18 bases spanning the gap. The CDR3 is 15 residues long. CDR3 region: CASLPPGGIYNEQFF. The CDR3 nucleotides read TGTGCCAGCCTACCCCCTGGGGGGATATACAATGAGCAGTTCTTC.

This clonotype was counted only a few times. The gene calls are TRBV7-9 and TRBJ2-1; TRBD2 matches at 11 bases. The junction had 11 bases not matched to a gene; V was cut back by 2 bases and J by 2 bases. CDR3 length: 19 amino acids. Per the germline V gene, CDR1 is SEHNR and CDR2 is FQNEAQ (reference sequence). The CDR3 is CASSLYQVAGGRPYNEQFF. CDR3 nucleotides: TGTGCCAGCAGCTTATATCAGGTAGCGGGAGGGAGACCCTACAATGAGCAGTTCTTC.

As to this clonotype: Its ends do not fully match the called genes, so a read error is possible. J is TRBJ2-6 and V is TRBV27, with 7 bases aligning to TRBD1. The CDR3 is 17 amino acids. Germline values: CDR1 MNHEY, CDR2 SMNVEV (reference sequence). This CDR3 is CASSPTGPSSGANFLTF. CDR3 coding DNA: TGTGCCAGCAGCCCGACAGGGCCCAGCTCTGGGGCCAACTTCCTGACTTTC.

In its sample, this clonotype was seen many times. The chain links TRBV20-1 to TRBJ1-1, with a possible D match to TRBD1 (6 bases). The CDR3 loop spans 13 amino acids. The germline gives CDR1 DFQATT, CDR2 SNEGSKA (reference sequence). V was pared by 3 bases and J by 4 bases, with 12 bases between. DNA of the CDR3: TGCAGTGCTAGTTCGGGGGCGCGCACTGAAGCTTTCTTT. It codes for CSASSGARTEAFF.